The 14 T cell receptor beta chains listed next were all sequenced from one sample in a study of CD8 T cells in ankylosing spondylitis. These receptors lack a known antigen. A single record per CDR3 protein comes from TCRdb applying MiXCR to the 5' RACE reads. The sample holds 200,000 to 250,000 distinct CDR3 sequences, 6% to 8% seen once. Study outcomes and limitations: A TCR beta motif of several highly homologous variants appeared characteristic of ankylosing spondylitis blood.

The sample taken for sequencing was blood, either unsorted or a sorted T cell fraction (not recorded which). The receptors were gathered from a male donor with ankylosing spondylitis.

The table lists this clonotype with many counts. The chain recombines TRBV15 with TRBJ2-1; TRBD1 is a possible D gene (5 bases). Germline CDR1 reads LNHNV; CDR2 reads YYDKDF (reference sequence). V was cut by 0 bases and J by 4 bases, with 7 bases left in between. CDR3 length: 14 amino acids. The CDR3: CATSRDRTYNEQFF. Here the CDR3 DNA reads TGTGCCACCAGCAGAGATCGGACATACAATGAGCAGTTCTTC.

In its sample, this clonotype was seen many times. This chain uses TRBV15 with TRBJ1-1; D is ambiguous. Germline lookup yields CDR1 LNHNV and CDR2 YYDKDF (reference sequence). V dropped 1 base and J dropped 1 base, with 13 bases sitting between them. The CDR3 runs 16 residues. CDR3 DNA sequence: TGTGCCACCAGCAGAGGACCAGGTCAAGAGAACACTGAAGCTTTCTTT. Protein product: CATSRGPGQENTEAFF.

V usage is TRBV6-6 and J usage is TRBJ1-2; D remains unclear. The CDR3 consists of 13 residues. CDR1 and CDR2 (germline): MNHNY, SVGAGI (reference sequence). The V and J ends lost 0 bases and 8 bases respectively, with 10 bases between them. As DNA, the CDR3 is TGTGCCAGCAGTTACTCACCCCTCGGGGGCTACACCTTC. This translates into CASSYSPLGGYTF.

The rearrangement links TRBV19 to TRBJ1-5; no firm D call. Looked up from germline, CDR1 is LNHDA and CDR2 is SQIVND (reference sequence). V gave up 3 bases and J gave up 0 bases, with 9 bases separating them. CDR3 length equals 15 residues. CDR3 region: CASSITPYSNQPQHF. In DNA, the CDR3 is TGTGCCAGTAGTATTACACCATATAGCAATCAGCCCCAGCATTTT.

This clonotype was seen many times. The rearrangement joins TRBV4-2 to TRBJ2-7; maybe TRBD1 (5 bases). Germline assignment: CDR1 LGHNA and CDR2 YNFKEQ. CDR3 length equals 14 residues. Trimming cost V 6 bases and J 7 bases, with 19 bases left between them. In DNA form, the CDR3 reads TGTGCCAGCAGTCCCAAGTCCAGGGTAGGTGAGCAGTACTTC. It is translated as CASSPKSRVGEQYF.

This clonotype was observed many times. The chain joins TRBV28 to TRBJ1-2, with a possible D match to TRBD1 (5 bases). V lost 5 bases, J lost 5 bases, and 9 bases lay in between. This CDR3 has 12 residues. Germline V gene lookup returns CDR1 MDHEN and CDR2 SYDVKM. CDR3 loop: CASSNTGYGYTF. The CDR3 DNA reads TGTGCCAGCAGTAATACAGGTTATGGCTACACCTTC.

This clonotype was detected only a few times. The rearrangement uses TRBV7-6 and TRBJ2-7; no firm D call. This CDR3 comprises 13 residues. Germline CDR1 reads SGHVS; CDR2 reads FNYEAQ. Trimming pared 5 bases from V and 6 bases from J, leaving 14 bases between. The CDR3 here is CASSKAPWGEQYF. CDR3 coding DNA: TGTGCCAGCAGCAAAGCCCCTTGGGGCGAGCAGTACTTC.

This clonotype was seen at least ten times. The J gene is TRBJ1-1, the V gene TRBV4-1; D gene uncertain. The germline V and J ends were trimmed by 1 base and 5 bases, with 8 bases remaining between them. The CDR3 is made up of 13 amino acids. CDR1 is MGHRA and CDR2 is YSYEKL in the germline V gene. In DNA form, the CDR3 reads TGCGCCAGCAGCCAAGTACCTCGAACTGAAGCTTTCTTT. This gives the protein CASSQVPRTEAFF.

The CDR3 sequence: CAISEPSGSYEQYF. CDR3 nucleotides: TGTGCCATCAGTGAGCCTAGCGGGTCCTACGAGCAGTACTTC. This sequence joins TRBV10-3 and TRBJ2-7; the match to TRBD2 covers 8 bases. V gave up 2 bases and J gave up 1 base; unmatched junction bases: 1. Germline V gene lookup returns CDR1 ENHRY and CDR2 SYGVKD. This CDR3 spans 14 amino acids.

This clonotype occurred many times. This rearrangement joins TRBV15 to TRBJ1-5; no clear D gene. Germline V CDR1 and CDR2: LNHNV, YYDKDF (reference sequence). V was clipped by 1 base and J by 7 bases, with 14 bases between them. The CDR3 contains 15 residues. The DNA of the CDR3 is TGTGCCACCAGCAGAGGAAAGGGCATAGGGCAGCCCCAGCATTTT. It specifies CATSRGKGIGQPQHF. The entire variable domain, with the rest obtained from reference TRBV15 and TRBJ1-5, is as follows: DAMVIQNPRYQVTQFGKPVTLSCSQTLNHNVMYWYQQKSSQAPKLLFHYYDKDFNNEADTPDNFQSRRPNTSFCFLDIRSPGLGDTAMYLCATSRGKGIGQPQHFGDGTRLSIL.

This clonotype was counted a few times. The chain couples TRBV4-3 to TRBJ1-3; no reliable D call. The CDR3 is 16 amino acids. V lost 0 bases to trimming and J lost 1 base, with 10 bases between them. Germline V gene sequence: CDR1 LGHNA, CDR2 YSLEER. CDR3 residues: CASSQDPAGSGNTIYF. The CDR3 nucleotides read TGCGCCAGCAGCCAAGACCCGGCGGGGTCTGGAAACACCATATATTTT.

This clonotype was counted ten times or more. The chain has TRBV2 and TRBJ2-7; 8 bases are a match to TRBD1. Per the germline V gene, CDR1 is SNHLY and CDR2 is FYNNEI. V lost 6 bases, J lost 5 bases, and 9 bases stayed unmatched. The length of the CDR3 is 14 residues. DNA for the CDR3: TGTGCCAGCAGGGACAGGGTCGGTTTCCACGAGCAGTACTTC. It yields the protein CASRDRVGFHEQYF.

V is TRBV5-6 and J is TRBJ2-7; D is unclear. V dropped 2 bases and J dropped 2 bases, with 11 bases sitting between them. The length of the CDR3 is 14 residues. CDR1 is SGHDT and CDR2 is YYEEEE in the germline V gene. This CDR3 reads CASSFRTQTYEQYF. DNA of the CDR3: TGTGCCAGCAGCTTCCGGACGCAGACCTACGAGCAGTACTTC.

This clonotype showed up many times. This chain links TRBV29-1 with TRBJ1-2, with 7 bases identical to TRBD1. The V gene's germline CDR1 is SQVTM and CDR2 ANQGSEA. The CDR3 sequence is 13 residues long. The V gene end was trimmed by 7 bases and the J gene end by 2 bases; junction bases not matched to a gene: 7. CDR3 amino acids: CSAQTGKNYGYTF. CDR3 DNA: TGCAGCGCCCAGACAGGGAAGAACTATGGCTACACCTTC.